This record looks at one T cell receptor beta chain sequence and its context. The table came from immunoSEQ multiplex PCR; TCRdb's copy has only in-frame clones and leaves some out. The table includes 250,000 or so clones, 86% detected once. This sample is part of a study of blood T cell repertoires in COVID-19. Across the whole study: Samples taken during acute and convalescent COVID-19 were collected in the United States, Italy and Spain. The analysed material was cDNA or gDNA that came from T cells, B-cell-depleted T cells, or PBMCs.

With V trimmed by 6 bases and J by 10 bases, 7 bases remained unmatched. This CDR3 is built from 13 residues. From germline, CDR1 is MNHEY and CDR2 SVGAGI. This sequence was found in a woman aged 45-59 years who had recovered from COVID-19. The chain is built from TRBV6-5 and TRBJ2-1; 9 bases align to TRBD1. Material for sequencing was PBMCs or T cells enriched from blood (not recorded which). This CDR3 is CASSRGGTGEQFF. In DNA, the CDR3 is TGTGCCAGCAGCAGGGGGGGGACAGGGGAGCAGTTCTTC.